This TCR beta chain is from a study of breast tumors, draining lymph nodes, adjacent tissues. Study results and caveats: Tumor TCR diversity was below lymph nodes but above nontumor tissue.

The lymph nodes were axillary draining lymph nodes from breast cancer patients. TCRdb analysed the multiplex PCR reads with MiXCR anew, one entry per CDR3 protein. The repertoire holds 80,000 to 130,000 distinct CDR3 sequences, with approximately 21% as singletons. The CDR3 has 15 amino acids. The germline V gene has CDR1 SGDLS and CDR2 YYNGEE. V was trimmed by 7 bases and J by 4 bases, leaving 17 bases between them. This clonotype appeared a few times. Antigen specificity is unknown. Sequencing input: axillary lymph node tissue. The chain recombines TRBV9 with TRBJ2-2, with TRBD1 as a possible D gene (5 bases). This clonotype originated in a female donor with breast cancer. Some clones in this sample may be carry-over from other donors' samples. The CDR3 DNA follows: TGTGCCAGCGGATATAGGGGTCCGAGCACCGGGGAGCTGTTTTTT. Translated: CASGYRGPSTGELFF.